A single T cell receptor beta chain is shown here with its context. Its antigen remains unknown. V trimming: 6 bases; J trimming: 6 bases; junction bases outside the gene matches: 8. The CDR3 sequence is 14 residues long. The data were taken from a study of identical twins. Regarding the study as a whole: Within cord blood, abundant beta clonotypes carried fewer insertions, but memory repertoires showed no such trend. Analyses of zero insertions could, in part, be confounded by invariant MAIT and iNKT cells.

Healthy Caucasians provided all donations. Template switching created a universal primer site, and the cDNA included unique molecular identifiers. TCRdb independently ran MiXCR on the 5' RACE reads; one entry per CDR3 protein. The sample carries 640,000 or so distinct CDR3 sequences, 5.5% to 7.5% recorded once. This TCR came from a man younger than 30 in good health. The sequenced sample consisted of naive T cells sorted from blood. The chain combines TRBV12-3 or TRBV12-4 with TRBJ2-5, with 9 positions matching TRBD1. Here the CDR3 DNA reads TGTGCCAGCAGCCCCCGGGACAGGGCCCAGACCCAGTACTTC. Protein: CASSPRDRAQTQYF.